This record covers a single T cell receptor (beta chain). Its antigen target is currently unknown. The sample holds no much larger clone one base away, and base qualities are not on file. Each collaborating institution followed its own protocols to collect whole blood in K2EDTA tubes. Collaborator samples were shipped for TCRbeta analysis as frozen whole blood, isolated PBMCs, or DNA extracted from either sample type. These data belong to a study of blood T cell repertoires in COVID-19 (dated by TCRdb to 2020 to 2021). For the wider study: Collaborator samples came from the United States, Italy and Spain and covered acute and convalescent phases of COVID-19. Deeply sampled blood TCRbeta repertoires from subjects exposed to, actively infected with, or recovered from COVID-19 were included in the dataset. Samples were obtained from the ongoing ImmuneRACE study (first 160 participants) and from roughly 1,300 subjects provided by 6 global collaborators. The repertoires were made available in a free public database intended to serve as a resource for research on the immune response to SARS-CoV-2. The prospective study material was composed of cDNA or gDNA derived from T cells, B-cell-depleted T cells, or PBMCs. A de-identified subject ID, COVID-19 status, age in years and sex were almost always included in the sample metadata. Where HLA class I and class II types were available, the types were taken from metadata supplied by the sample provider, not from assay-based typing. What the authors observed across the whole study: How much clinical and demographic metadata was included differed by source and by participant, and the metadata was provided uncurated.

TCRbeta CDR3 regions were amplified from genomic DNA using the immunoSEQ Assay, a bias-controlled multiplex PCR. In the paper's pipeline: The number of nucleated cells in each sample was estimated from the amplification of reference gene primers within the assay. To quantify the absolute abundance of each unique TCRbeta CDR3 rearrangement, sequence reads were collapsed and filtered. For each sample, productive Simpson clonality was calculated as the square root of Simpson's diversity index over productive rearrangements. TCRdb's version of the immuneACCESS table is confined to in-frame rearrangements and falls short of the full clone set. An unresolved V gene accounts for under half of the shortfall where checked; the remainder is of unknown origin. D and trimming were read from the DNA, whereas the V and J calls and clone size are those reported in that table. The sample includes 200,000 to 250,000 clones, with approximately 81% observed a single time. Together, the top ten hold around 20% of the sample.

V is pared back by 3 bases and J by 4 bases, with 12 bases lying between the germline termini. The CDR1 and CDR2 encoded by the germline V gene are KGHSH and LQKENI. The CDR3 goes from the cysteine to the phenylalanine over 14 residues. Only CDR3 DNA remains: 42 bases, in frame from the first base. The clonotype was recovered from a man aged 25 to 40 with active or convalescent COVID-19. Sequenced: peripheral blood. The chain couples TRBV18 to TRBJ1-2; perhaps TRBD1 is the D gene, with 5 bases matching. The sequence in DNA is TGTGCCAGCTCACCGGACATCTCCTCCTATGGCTACACCTTC. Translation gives CASSPDISSYGYTF.